A selection of T cell receptor beta chains follows, all from one sample in a study of Ad26.COV2.S vaccination and SARS-CoV-2 variants. Profiled with immunoSEQ multiplex PCR; TCRdb holds only in-frame clones, not every one. The sample carries roughly 380,000 clones, approximately 87% recorded once. The sample was peripheral blood, taken in a trial of Ad26.COV2.S vaccine versus placebo. These receptors originate from a person aged 18-65 years who received the Ad26.COV2.S COVID-19 vaccine or a placebo. Both conserved end residues are part of each CDR3. The D gene is left open where the match is weak. Some rows have no size entry. The others give once, few or many, or a class for an expanded clone.

J gene | clone size | V gene | D gene | CDR3 protein | CDR3 DNA
TRBJ2-5 | . | TRBV6-5 | . | CASSYSPGVGETQYF | TGTGCCAGCAGTTACTCCCCCGGGGTCGGAGAGACCCAGTACTTC
TRBJ1-1 | . | TRBV28 | TRBD1 | CASSHRQGGPEAFF | TGTGCCAGCAGCCACCGACAGGGCGGCCCTGAAGCTTTCTTT
TRBJ2-2 | once | TRBV19 | TRBD2 | CASTLAGRPNTGELFF | TGTGCCAGTACCCTAGCGGGGCGGCCGAACACCGGGGAGCTGTTTTTT
TRBJ1-1 | . | TRBV19 | TRBD1 | CASSNVHRTGEAEAFF | TGTGCCAGTAGTAACGTGCATCGGACAGGTGAGGCTGAAGCTTTCTTT
TRBJ2-2 | . | TRBV6-5 | . | CASSSPPGDTGELFF | TGTGCCAGCAGTTCACCGCCGGGGGACACCGGGGAGCTGTTTTTT
TRBJ2-7 | . | TRBV30 | . | CAWTEGTEQYF | TGTGCCTGGACCGAGGGGACCGAGCAGTACTTC
TRBJ2-7 | . | TRBV5-6 | TRBD1 | CASSLLRTGGEQYF | TGTGCCAGCAGCCTTCTGAGGACAGGGGGAGAGCAGTACTTC
TRBJ2-5 | . | TRBV29-1 | . | CSVFGGDQGTQYF | TGCAGCGTCTTTGGGGGAGATCAAGGGACCCAGTACTTC
TRBJ2-2 | . | TRBV29-1 | . | CSASSSNTGELFF | TGCAGCGCCTCAAGTTCGAACACCGGGGAGCTGTTTTTT
TRBJ1-3 | once | TRBV12-3/TRBV12-4 | . | CASSQGTGNTIYF | TGTGCCAGCAGCCAGGGTACTGGAAACACCATATATTTT
TRBJ2-3 | . | TRBV7-8 | . | CASSLSAGEYTDTQYF | TGTGCCAGCAGCTTATCAGCCGGAGAATACACAGATACGCAGTATTTT
TRBJ2-1 | . | TRBV30 | . | CAWSATRRYNEQFF | TGTGCCTGGAGTGCCACGAGGAGGTACAATGAGCAGTTCTTC
TRBJ2-3 | . | TRBV10-1 | . | CASSDTDSLVTDTQYF | TGCGCCAGCAGTGACACCGACAGCTTGGTCACAGATACGCAGTATTTT
TRBJ2-3 | . | TRBV7-3 | TRBD1 | CASSEDRVDTDTQYF | TGTGCCAGCTCGGAAGACAGGGTGGACACAGATACGCAGTATTTT
TRBJ2-7 | . | TRBV6-2/TRBV6-3 | . | CASSYRGRSEQYF | TGTGCCAGCAGTTACCGGGGCCGGTCCGAGCAGTACTTC
TRBJ1-5 | . | TRBV19 | . | CASSIAPGSNQPQHF | TGTGCCAGTAGTATTGCCCCGGGGAGCAATCAGCCCCAGCATTTT
TRBJ1-1 | few | TRBV5-5 | TRBD1 | CASSFATGGYTEAFF | TGTGCCAGCAGCTTTGCCACAGGGGGGTACACTGAAGCTTTCTTT
TRBJ2-3 | . | TRBV10-3 | . | CAISEAIVTDTQYF | TGTGCCATCAGTGAGGCCATTGTCACAGATACGCAGTATTTT
TRBJ2-1 | . | TRBV28 | TRBD1 | CASRPGQGLLYEQFF | TGTGCCAGCAGACCAGGACAGGGTTTACTTTATGAGCAGTTCTTC
TRBJ1-2 | . | TRBV4-2 | . | CASSQDRRPNYGYTF | TGTGCCAGCAGCCAAGATCGCAGACCTAACTATGGCTACACCTTC
TRBJ2-7 | . | TRBV5-1 | . | CASSLEAGYEQYF | TGCGCCAGCAGCTTGGAGGCCGGATACGAGCAGTACTTC
TRBJ1-2 | . | TRBV7-9 | . | CASSHSMYRESNYGYTF | TGTGCCAGCAGCCACTCAATGTACAGGGAAAGCAACTATGGCTACACCTTC
TRBJ2-5 | . | TRBV18 | . | CASSPLGLQETQYF | TGTGCCAGCTCACCACTGGGGCTCCAAGAGACCCAGTACTTC
TRBJ2-3 | . | TRBV14 | TRBD2 | CASSGVSSGGGSDTQYF | TGTGCCAGCAGCGGAGTGTCTAGCGGGGGGGGCTCAGATACGCAGTATTTT
TRBJ1-5 | . | TRBV5-6 | TRBD1 | CASSLAGTGDRNQPQHF | TGTGCCAGCAGCTTGGCGGGGACAGGTGATCGCAATCAGCCCCAGCATTTT
TRBJ1-1 | . | TRBV6-5 | . | CASRRDRVGNTEAFF | TGTGCCAGCAGGCGGGATAGGGTAGGGAACACTGAAGCTTTCTTT
TRBJ1-1 | . | TRBV18 | . | CASSFSPGGGNTEAFF | TGTGCCAGCTCCTTCTCACCGGGTGGGGGCAACACTGAAGCTTTCTTT
TRBJ2-3 | . | TRBV4-2 | TRBD2 | CASSQDLRGGRDTQYF | TGTGCCAGCAGCCAAGATCTGCGGGGGGGGAGAGATACGCAGTATTTT
TRBJ2-7 | . | TRBV11-2 | TRBD2 | CASSQTSGGAMGEQYF | TGTGCCAGCAGCCAGACTAGCGGGGGGGCAATGGGCGAGCAGTACTTC
TRBJ2-2 | . | TRBV2 | . | CASSVGGGGAGELFF | TGTGCCAGCAGTGTGGGGGGCGGAGGGGCCGGGGAGCTGTTTTTT
TRBJ2-3 | few | TRBV27 | . | CASSQNTDTQYF | TGTGCCAGCAGTCAGAACACAGATACGCAGTATTTT
TRBJ2-7 | once | TRBV6-2/TRBV6-3 | TRBD1 | CASSYSTGDSYEQYF | TGTGCCAGCAGTTACAGCACAGGGGACTCCTACGAGCAGTACTTC
TRBJ2-1 | . | TRBV18 | . | CASSPSLGEQFF | TGTGCCAGCTCACCGAGCTTGGGTGAGCAGTTCTTC
TRBJ2-5 | . | TRBV7-6 | . | CASSLGGLKTQYF | TGTGCCAGCAGCTTAGGGGGCTTGAAGACCCAGTACTTC
TRBJ2-3 | . | TRBV5-4 | . | CASSQGVGGSDTQYF | TGTGCCAGCAGTCAGGGGGTCGGGGGCTCAGATACGCAGTATTTT
TRBJ2-7 | once | TRBV5-1 | . | CASSLVGQGDEQYF | TGCGCCAGCAGCTTGGTCGGCCAGGGCGACGAGCAGTACTTC
TRBJ2-7 | once | TRBV6-5 | TRBD1 | CASSFDRTGGYEQYF | TGTGCCAGCAGTTTCGACCGGACAGGGGGCTACGAGCAGTACTTC
TRBJ2-7 | . | TRBV11-2 | . | CASSFDLSSYEQYF | TGTGCCAGCAGCTTTGATCTGAGCTCCTACGAGCAGTACTTC
TRBJ2-5 | . | TRBV27 | . | CASSLQNRQETQYF | TGTGCCAGCAGTTTACAGAACCGGCAAGAGACCCAGTACTTC
TRBJ2-7 | . | TRBV20-1 | . | CSARKVYEQYF | TGCAGTGCTAGAAAGGTTTACGAGCAGTACTTC